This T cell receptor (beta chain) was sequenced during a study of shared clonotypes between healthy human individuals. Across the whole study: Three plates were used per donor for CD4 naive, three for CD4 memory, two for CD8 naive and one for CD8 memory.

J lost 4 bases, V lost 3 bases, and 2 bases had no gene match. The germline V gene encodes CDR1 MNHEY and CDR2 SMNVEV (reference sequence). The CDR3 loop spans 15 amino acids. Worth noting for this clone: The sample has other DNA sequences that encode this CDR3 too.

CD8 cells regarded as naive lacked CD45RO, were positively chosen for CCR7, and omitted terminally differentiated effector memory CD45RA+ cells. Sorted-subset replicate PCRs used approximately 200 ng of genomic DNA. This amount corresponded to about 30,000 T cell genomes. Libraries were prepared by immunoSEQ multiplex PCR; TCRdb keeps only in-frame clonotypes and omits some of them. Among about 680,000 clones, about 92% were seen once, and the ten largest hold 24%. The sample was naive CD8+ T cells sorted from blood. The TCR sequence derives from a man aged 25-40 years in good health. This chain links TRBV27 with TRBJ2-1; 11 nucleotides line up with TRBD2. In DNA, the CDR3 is TGTGCCAGCAGTTTCGGACTAGCGGGTTACAATGAGCAGTTCTTC. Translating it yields CASSFGLAGYNEQFF.